These 22 T cell receptor beta chains originate from one sample sequenced in a study of cytomegalovirus exposure and HLA in healthy donors. PCR used 60 Vbeta primers and 13 Jbeta primers. The table came from immunoSEQ multiplex PCR; TCRdb's copy has only in-frame clones and leaves some out. Of around 150,000 clones in the sample, around 80% were seen once. Material: PBMCs. These receptors were obtained from a man between 40 and 49 years old in good health and CMV-seropositive.

The genes are TRBV4-1 and TRBJ1-6; 7 bases map to TRBD1. The CDR3 consists of 13 residues. CDR1 and CDR2 (germline): MGHRA, YSYEKL. Trimming cost V 3 bases and J 16 bases; bases outside gene matches: 9. As DNA, the CDR3 is TGCGCCAGCAGCCAGAGGGGGGACAGCCGTCTCCACTTT. Translating gives CASSQRGDSRLHF.

The CDR3 reads CASSEYGYEQFF. The CDR3 DNA is TGTGCCAGCAGTGAATATGGCTATGAGCAGTTCTTC. The chain recombines TRBV25-1 with TRBJ2-1; D unclear. V shed 0 bases and J shed 8 bases, with 5 bases lying between them. This CDR3 contains 12 residues. The germline V gene has CDR1 MGHDK and CDR2 SYGVNS.

CDR3 sequence reads: CASARLAGGNEQFF. CDR3 in DNA: TGTGCCAGCGCCAGACTAGCGGGGGGAAATGAGCAGTTCTTC. The chain employs TRBV9 and TRBJ2-1, with 13 bases matching TRBD2. Germline CDR1 and CDR2: SGDLS and YYNGEE. The CDR3 sequence is 14 residues long. Trimming cost V 7 bases and J 7 bases; bases outside gene matches: 5.

This chain links TRBV9 with TRBJ1-4, with TRBD1 identical over 10 bases. Germline V CDR1 and CDR2: SGDLS, YYNGEE. J gave up 8 bases and V 2 bases, and 6 bases lay outside the gene matches. The CDR3 is 15 amino acids. The CDR3 loop reads CASSVRTGGGEKLFF. In DNA, the CDR3 is TGTGCCAGCAGCGTCCGGACAGGGGGAGGGGAAAAACTGTTTTTT.

This rearrangement joins TRBV6-1 to TRBJ2-7; TRBD2 is a possible D gene (5 bases). The CDR3 consists of 12 residues. Trimming shortened V by 1 base and J by 6 bases, and 7 bases separated the two germline ends. From germline, CDR1 is MNHNS and CDR2 SASEGT. The CDR3 loop reads CASSEGRSEQYF. CDR3 coding DNA: TGTGCCAGCAGTGAAGGGAGGAGCGAGCAGTACTTC.

The V and J genes are TRBV6-1 and TRBJ2-7, with 9 bases lining up with TRBD2. V trimming: 2 bases; J trimming: 4 bases; junction bases outside the gene matches: 6. There are 15 residues in the CDR3. Germline V gene lookup returns CDR1 MNHNS and CDR2 SASEGT. CDR3 in DNA: TGTGCCAGCAGTGAAACCCCTAGCGGGGTATACGAGCAGTACTTC. Its protein product is CASSETPSGVYEQYF.

The V and J genes are TRBV12-5 and TRBJ2-7, with D possibly matching TRBD2 (7 bases). There are 13 residues in the CDR3. V shed 7 bases and J shed 1 base, with 11 bases lying between them. CDR1 and CDR2 from the germline V gene are LGHNT and FRNRAP. The CDR3 coding sequence is TGTGCTAGTGTCCGGGGGGCTTCCTACGAGCAGTACTTC. Its protein product is CASVRGASYEQYF. Full variable domain (remainder filled in from reference TRBV12-5 and TRBJ2-7): DARVTQTPRHKVTEMGQEVTMRCQPILGHNTVFWYRQTMMQGLELLAYFRNRAPLDDSGMPKDRFSAEMPDATLATLKIQPSEPRDSAVYFCASVRGASYEQYFGPGTRLTVT.

This clone came up once. CDR3 in DNA: TGTGCCAGCAGCTCGATGGACACCTCTGCCGAGCAGTACTTC. This encodes CASSSMDTSAEQYF. The rearrangement uses TRBV5-4 and TRBJ2-7; D perhaps matches TRBD1 (5 bases). The CDR3 sequence is 14 residues long. The V end lost 3 bases, the J end lost 6 bases, and 16 bases lay between the germline ends. Germline lookup yields CDR1 SGHNT and CDR2 YYREEE (reference sequence).

The rearrangement uses TRBV5-6 and TRBJ1-5, with D unclear. Trimming stripped 0 bases from V and 5 bases from J, with 9 bases between. The CDR3 totals 14 residues. From germline, CDR1 is SGHDT and CDR2 YYEEEE. Here the CDR3 DNA reads TGTGCCAGCAGCTTGGGTCTTGTCGATCAGCCCCAGCATTTT. It yields the protein CASSLGLVDQPQHF.

The V and J genes are TRBV30 and TRBJ2-3, with 7 bases lining up with TRBD2. The CDR3 spans 14 residues. Trimming took 3 bases from V and 6 from J; bases not matched to a gene: 9. Germline CDR1 reads GTSNPN; CDR2 reads SVGIG (reference sequence). CDR3 nucleotide sequence: TGTGCCTGGAGGAGGAAGGCGGGAGTGGATACGCAGTATTTT. The encoded protein is CAWRRKAGVDTQYF.

The chain combines TRBV5-1 with TRBJ2-7; 8 bases match TRBD2. Trimming at V came to 0 bases and at J to 0 bases, leaving 2 bases not matched to a gene. CDR1 and CDR2 from the germline V gene are SGHRS and YFSETQ. The CDR3 has 15 amino acids. The CDR3 DNA is TGCGCCAGCAGCTTGGACGGGGGGGCCTCCTACGAGCAGTACTTC. Translated: CASSLDGGASYEQYF. Full variable domain (rest looked up from reference TRBV5-1 and TRBJ2-7): KAGVTQTPRYLIKTRGQQVTLSCSPISGHRSVSWYQQTPGQGLQFLFEYFSETQRNKGNFPGRFSGRQFSNSRSEMNVSTLELGDSALYLCASSLDGGASYEQYFGPGTRLTVT.

The chain couples TRBV25-1 to TRBJ1-1; the D gene is possibly TRBD1 (6 bases). V dropped 5 bases and J dropped 1 base, with 14 bases sitting between them. The CDR3 is made up of 15 amino acids. Per germline, CDR1 MGHDK and CDR2 SYGVNS. The CDR3 bases are TGTGCCAGCAGTCCACAAGACAGGCCGAACACTGAAGCTTTCTTT. This gives the protein CASSPQDRPNTEAFF.

This chain connects TRBV19 to TRBJ2-5, with 10 bases that match TRBD1. This CDR3 spans 16 amino acids. The junction had 12 bases not matched to a gene; V was cut back by 6 bases and J by 5 bases. Germline V gene lookup returns CDR1 LNHDA and CDR2 SQIVND (reference sequence). The CDR3 nucleotides are TGTGCCAGTAGCCCGGGACAGGGGTGGAAGGTGGAGACCCAGTACTTC. Translation: CASSPGQGWKVETQYF.

The chain carries TRBV29-1 and TRBJ2-1; a weak D match, TRBD1 (6 bases). The ends were cut back, 3 bases at V and 6 bases at J, with 12 bases in the middle. The germline V gene encodes CDR1 SQVTM and CDR2 ANQGSEA. The CDR3 spans 13 residues. The CDR3 is CSVDGQGSNEQFF. CDR3 nucleotide sequence: TGCAGCGTTGATGGTCAGGGGAGCAATGAGCAGTTCTTC.

This CDR3 reads CASSPYQGATTYNEQFF. The CDR3 DNA sequence: TGTGCCAGCTCACCATACCAGGGTGCGACCACCTACAATGAGCAGTTCTTC. The chain is built from TRBV18 and TRBJ2-1; D is possibly TRBD1 (5 bases). From germline, CDR1 is KGHSH and CDR2 LQKENI. This CDR3 has 17 amino acids. V was trimmed by 2 bases and J by 2 bases, leaving 16 bases between them.

This chain connects TRBV6-5 to TRBJ1-1, with 7 bases that match TRBD1. The CDR3 is 13 residues long. The trim removed 8 bases at V and 5 bases at J, leaving 8 bases unmatched. Germline CDR1 MNHEY, CDR2 SVGAGI. The CDR3 bases are TGTGCCAGCGGAGCGACAGGGAGAACTGAAGCTTTCTTT. Protein sequence: CASGATGRTEAFF.

The V call is TRBV2, the J call TRBJ1-1; D is ambiguous. V was shortened by 7 bases and J by 3 bases, with 18 bases between the two germline ends. This CDR3 is 15 amino acids long. Germline V gene sequence: CDR1 SNHLY, CDR2 FYNNEI. CDR3 region: CASKVVDRRHTEAFF. The CDR3 bases are TGTGCCAGCAAAGTAGTGGACCGGAGGCACACTGAAGCTTTCTTT. The entire variable domain, with the rest obtained from reference TRBV2 and TRBJ1-1, is as follows: EPEVTQTPSHQVTQMGQEVILRCVPISNHLYFYWYRQILGQKVEFLVSFYNNEISEKSEIFDDQFSVERPDGSNFTLKIRSTKLEDSAMYFCASKVVDRRHTEAFFGQGTRLTVV.

This clone occurred once. This chain joins TRBV2 and TRBJ1-1; perhaps TRBD1 as D (6 bases). V lost 5 bases and J 0 bases, leaving 10 bases between the germline ends. The CDR3 contains 14 residues. The V gene's germline CDR1 is SNHLY and CDR2 FYNNEI. The CDR3 spells CASSQGTLNTEAFF. CDR3 in DNA: TGTGCCAGCAGTCAAGGGACATTGAACACTGAAGCTTTCTTT.

The CDR3 here is CASSQSDREFNYGYTF. In DNA, the CDR3 is TGCGCCAGCAGCCAGAGCGACAGGGAGTTTAACTATGGCTACACCTTC. J is TRBJ1-2 and V is TRBV4-1; 7 nucleotides align to TRBD1. Germline V CDR1 and CDR2: MGHRA, YSYEKL. The CDR3 spans 16 residues. Trimming at V came to 3 bases and at J to 1 base, leaving 8 bases not matched to a gene.

This chain uses TRBV2 with TRBJ1-4, with D tentatively TRBD1 (6 bases). Trimming took off 5 bases at V and 2 bases at J, with 9 bases between the two ends. Germline assignment: CDR1 SNHLY and CDR2 FYNNEI. The CDR3 runs to 14 residues. CDR3 sequence: CASSLQGTNEKLFF. The CDR3 DNA is TGTGCCAGCAGTCTGCAGGGGACTAATGAAAAACTGTTTTTT. Based on the CDR3 plus reference TRBV2 and TRBJ1-4, the full variable domain is EPEVTQTPSHQVTQMGQEVILRCVPISNHLYFYWYRQILGQKVEFLVSFYNNEISEKSEIFDDQFSVERPDGSNFTLKIRSTKLEDSAMYFCASSLQGTNEKLFFGSGTQLSVL.

CDR3: CASRGNREGEQFF. Here the CDR3 DNA reads TGTGCCAGCAGAGGGAATCGGGAGGGTGAGCAGTTCTTC. The chain employs TRBV27 and TRBJ2-1, with TRBD2 matching over 8 bases. Germline lookup yields CDR1 MNHEY and CDR2 SMNVEV (reference sequence). This CDR3 has 13 residues. The V gene end was trimmed by 6 bases and the J gene end by 9 bases; junction bases not matched to a gene: 7.

The rearrangement joins TRBV20-1 to TRBJ2-7; TRBD2 matches at 7 bases. The CDR3 totals 11 residues. The trim removed 6 bases at V and 6 bases at J, leaving 5 bases unmatched. CDR1 is DFQATT, CDR2 SNEGSKA, per germline (reference sequence). The CDR3 DNA is TGCAGTGCAGCGGGGTTACGCGAGCAGTACTTC. Translated, it gives CSAAGLREQYF.